The entry that follows covers one TCR beta chain sequence. The repertoire was sequenced with immunoSEQ multiplex PCR; TCRdb's copy has only in-frame clones and lacks some. The sample yields 100,000 to 150,000 clones, approximately 78% seen once. This specimen comes from a study of radiation and T cells in renal cell carcinoma. Trimming at V came to 2 bases and at J to 7 bases, leaving 10 bases not matched to a gene. The CDR3 consists of 16 residues. Germline V gene lookup returns CDR1 MNHEY and CDR2 SVGAGI. Time point described: baseline pretreatment blood. Treatment of the sample: 15 Gy SBRT to primary tumor, nephrectomy 4 weeks later.

J is TRBJ2-7 and V is TRBV6-5; 11 bases are a match to TRBD2. This specimen consisted of blood, obtained from a patient whose treatment included radiotherapy and nephrectomy. The TCR sequence derives from a woman aged 60-75 years with renal cell carcinoma. The CDR3 DNA reads TGTGCCAGCAGTTACGGAGTTATAGCGGGGGGGCAAGAGCAGTACTTC. Protein product: CASSYGVIAGGQEQYF.